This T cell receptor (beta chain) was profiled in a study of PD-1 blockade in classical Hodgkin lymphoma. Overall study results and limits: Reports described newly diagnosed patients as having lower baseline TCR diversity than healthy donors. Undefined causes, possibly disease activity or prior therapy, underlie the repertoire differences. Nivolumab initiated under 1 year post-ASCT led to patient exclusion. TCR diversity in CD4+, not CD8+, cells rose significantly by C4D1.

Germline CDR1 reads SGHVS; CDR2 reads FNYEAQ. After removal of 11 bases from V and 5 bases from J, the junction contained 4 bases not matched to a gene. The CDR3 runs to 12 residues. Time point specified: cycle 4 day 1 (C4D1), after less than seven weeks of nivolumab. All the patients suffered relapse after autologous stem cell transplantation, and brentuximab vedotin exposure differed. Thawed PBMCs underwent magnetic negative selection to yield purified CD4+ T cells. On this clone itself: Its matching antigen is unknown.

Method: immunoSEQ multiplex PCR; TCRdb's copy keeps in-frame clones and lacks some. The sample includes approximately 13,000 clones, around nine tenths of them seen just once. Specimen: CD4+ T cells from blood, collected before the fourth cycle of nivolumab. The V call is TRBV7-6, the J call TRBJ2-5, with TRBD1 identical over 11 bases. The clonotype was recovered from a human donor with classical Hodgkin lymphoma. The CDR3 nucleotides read TGTGCCGGACAGGGGGCAAGGGAGACCCAGTACTTC. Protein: CAGQGARETQYF. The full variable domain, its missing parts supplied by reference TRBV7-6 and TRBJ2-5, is GAGVSQSPRYKVTKRGQDVALRCDPISGHVSLYWYRQALGQGPEFLTYFNYEAQQDKSGLPNDRFSAERPEGSISTLTIQRTEQRDSAMYRCAGQGARETQYFGPGTRLLVL.